This TCR beta chain was sequenced for a study of CD8 T cells in ankylosing spondylitis. The table lists this clonotype with a few counts. In germline, CDR1 is DFQATT, CDR2 SNEGSKA (reference sequence). Trimming at V came to 2 bases and at J to 5 bases, leaving 17 bases not matched to a gene. The CDR3 sequence is 18 residues long. TCRdb itself ran the 5' RACE reads through MiXCR, one entry per CDR3 protein. The sample yields some 240,000 distinct CDR3 sequences, about 20% seen once. V is TRBV20-1 and J is TRBJ2-5, with TRBD1 matching over 10 bases. The material sequenced was blood, either unsorted or a sorted T cell fraction (not recorded which). The sequence was collected from a male donor with ankylosing spondylitis or in good health (not recorded which). The CDR3 bases are TGCAGTGCTAGATGGGAGACGGGACAGGGGCTTTTCGTGGAGACCCAGTACTTC. This encodes CSARWETGQGLFVETQYF.